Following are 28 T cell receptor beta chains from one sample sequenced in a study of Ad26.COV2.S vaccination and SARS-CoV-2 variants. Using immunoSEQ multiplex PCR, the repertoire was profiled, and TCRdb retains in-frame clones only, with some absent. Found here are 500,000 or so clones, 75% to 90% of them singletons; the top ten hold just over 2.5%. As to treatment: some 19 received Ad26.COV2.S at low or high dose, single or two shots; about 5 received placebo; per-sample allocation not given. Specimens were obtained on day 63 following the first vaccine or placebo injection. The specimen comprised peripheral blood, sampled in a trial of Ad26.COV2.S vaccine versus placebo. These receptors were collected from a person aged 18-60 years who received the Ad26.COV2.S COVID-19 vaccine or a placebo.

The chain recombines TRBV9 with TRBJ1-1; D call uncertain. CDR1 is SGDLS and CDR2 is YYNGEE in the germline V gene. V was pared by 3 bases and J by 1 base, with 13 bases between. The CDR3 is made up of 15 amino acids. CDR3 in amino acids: CASSASTRGNTEAFF. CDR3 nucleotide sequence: TGTGCCAGCAGCGCCTCAACCCGGGGGAACACTGAAGCTTTCTTT.

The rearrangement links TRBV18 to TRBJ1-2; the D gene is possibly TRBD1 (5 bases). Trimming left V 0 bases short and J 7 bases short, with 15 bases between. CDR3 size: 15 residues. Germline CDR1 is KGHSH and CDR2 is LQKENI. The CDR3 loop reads CASSPPGAMKAGYTF. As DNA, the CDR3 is TGTGCCAGCTCACCACCAGGGGCGATGAAGGCTGGCTACACCTTC.

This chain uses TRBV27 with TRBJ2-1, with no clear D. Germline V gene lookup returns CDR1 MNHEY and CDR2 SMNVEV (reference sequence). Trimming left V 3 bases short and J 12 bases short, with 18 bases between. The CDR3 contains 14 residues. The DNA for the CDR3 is TGTGCCAGCAGTTTCTCTCCCCCTAGGGAACGGCAGTTCTTC. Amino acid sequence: CASSFSPPRERQFF.

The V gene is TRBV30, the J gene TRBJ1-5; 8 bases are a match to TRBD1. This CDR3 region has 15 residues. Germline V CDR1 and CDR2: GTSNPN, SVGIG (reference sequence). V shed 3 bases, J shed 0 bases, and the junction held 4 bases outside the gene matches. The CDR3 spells CAWSRTGFSNQPQHF. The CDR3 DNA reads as TGTGCCTGGAGCAGGACAGGGTTTAGCAATCAGCCCCAGCATTTT.

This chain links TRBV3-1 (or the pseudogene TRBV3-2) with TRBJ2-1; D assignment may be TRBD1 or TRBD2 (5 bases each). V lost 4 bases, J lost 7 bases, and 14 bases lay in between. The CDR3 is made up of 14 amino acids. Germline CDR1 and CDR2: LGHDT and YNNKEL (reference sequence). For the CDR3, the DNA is TGTGCCAGCAGCCCCACCTACGGGACGAATGAGCAGTTCTTC. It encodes CASSPTYGTNEQFF.

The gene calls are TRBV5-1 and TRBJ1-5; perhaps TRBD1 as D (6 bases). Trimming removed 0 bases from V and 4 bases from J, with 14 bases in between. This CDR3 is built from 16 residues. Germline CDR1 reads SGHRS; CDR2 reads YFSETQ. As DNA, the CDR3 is TGCGCCAGCAGCTTGGGTCCGGAGGGGGGGAATCAGCCCCAGCATTTT. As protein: CASSLGPEGGNQPQHF.

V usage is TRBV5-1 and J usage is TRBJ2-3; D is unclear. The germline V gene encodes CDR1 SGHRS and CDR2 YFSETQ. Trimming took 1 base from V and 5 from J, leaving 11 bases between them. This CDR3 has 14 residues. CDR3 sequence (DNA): TGCGCCAGCAGCTTGACAGACCCGGGAGATACGCAGTATTTT. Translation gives CASSLTDPGDTQYF.

The CDR3 loop is CSVEVGLNKQYF. The DNA for the CDR3 is TGCAGCGTTGAAGTTGGACTGAACAAGCAGTACTTC. The chain employs TRBV29-1 and TRBJ2-7; D is possibly TRBD2 (5 bases). V was shortened by 1 base and J by 8 bases, with 12 bases between the two germline ends. The CDR3 has 12 residues. Germline loops: CDR1 SQVTM, CDR2 ANQGSEA.

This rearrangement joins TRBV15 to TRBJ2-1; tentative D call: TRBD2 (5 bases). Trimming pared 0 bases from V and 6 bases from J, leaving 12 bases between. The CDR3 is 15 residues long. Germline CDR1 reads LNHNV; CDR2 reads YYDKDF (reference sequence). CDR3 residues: CATSRDLLDSNEQFF. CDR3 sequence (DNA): TGTGCCACCAGCAGAGATCTTTTGGACTCCAATGAGCAGTTCTTC.

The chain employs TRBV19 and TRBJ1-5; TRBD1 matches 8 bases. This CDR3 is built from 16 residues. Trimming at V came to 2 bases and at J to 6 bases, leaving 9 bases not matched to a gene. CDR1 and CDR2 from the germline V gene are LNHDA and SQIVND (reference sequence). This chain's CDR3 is CASSIRQGAVGQPQHF. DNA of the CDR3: TGTGCCAGTAGTATACGTCAGGGGGCAGTAGGTCAGCCCCAGCATTTT.

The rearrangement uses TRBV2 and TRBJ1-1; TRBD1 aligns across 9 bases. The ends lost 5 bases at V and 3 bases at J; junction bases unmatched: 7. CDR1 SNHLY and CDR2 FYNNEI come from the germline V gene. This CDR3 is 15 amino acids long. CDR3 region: CASSITGGWDTEAFF. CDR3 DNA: TGTGCCAGCAGTATCACAGGGGGCTGGGACACTGAAGCTTTCTTT.

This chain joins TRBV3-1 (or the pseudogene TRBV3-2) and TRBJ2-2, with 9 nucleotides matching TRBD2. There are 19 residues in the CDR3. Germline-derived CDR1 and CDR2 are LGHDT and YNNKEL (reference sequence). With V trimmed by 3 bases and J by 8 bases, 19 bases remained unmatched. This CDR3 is CASSHPVPVPGLASGELFF. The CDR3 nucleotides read TGTGCCAGCAGCCACCCCGTCCCGGTACCGGGACTAGCATCGGGGGAGCTGTTTTTT.

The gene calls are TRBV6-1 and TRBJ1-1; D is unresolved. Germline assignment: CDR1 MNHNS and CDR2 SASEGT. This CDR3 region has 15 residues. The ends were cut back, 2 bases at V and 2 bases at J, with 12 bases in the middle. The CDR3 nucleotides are TGTGCCAGCAGTGAATTGCGGGTGGTCAACACTGAAGCTTTCTTT. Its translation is CASSELRVVNTEAFF.

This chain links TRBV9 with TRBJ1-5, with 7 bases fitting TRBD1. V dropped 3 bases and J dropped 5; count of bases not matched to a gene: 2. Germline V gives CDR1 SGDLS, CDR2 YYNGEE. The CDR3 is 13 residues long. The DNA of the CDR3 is TGTGCCAGCAGCGCCAGGGGGGATCAGCCCCAGCATTTT. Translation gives CASSARGDQPQHF.

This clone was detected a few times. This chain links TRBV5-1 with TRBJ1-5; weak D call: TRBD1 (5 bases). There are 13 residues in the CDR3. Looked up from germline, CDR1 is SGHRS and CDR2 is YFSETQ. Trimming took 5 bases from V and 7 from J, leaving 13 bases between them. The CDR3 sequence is CASRFSEGQPQHF. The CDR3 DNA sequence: TGCGCCAGCAGATTCTCCGAGGGGCAGCCCCAGCATTTT.

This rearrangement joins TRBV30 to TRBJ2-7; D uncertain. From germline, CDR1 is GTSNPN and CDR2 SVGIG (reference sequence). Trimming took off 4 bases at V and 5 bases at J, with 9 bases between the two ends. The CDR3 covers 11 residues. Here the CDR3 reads CAWTGVHEQYV. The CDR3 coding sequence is TGTGCCTGGACTGGGGTCCACGAGCAGTACGTC.

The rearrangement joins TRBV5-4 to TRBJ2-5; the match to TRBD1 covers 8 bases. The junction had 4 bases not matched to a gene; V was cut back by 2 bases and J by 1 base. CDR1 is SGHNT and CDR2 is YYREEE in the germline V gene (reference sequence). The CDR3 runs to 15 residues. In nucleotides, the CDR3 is TGTGCCAGCAGCTTCAAGGACAGGGCCCAAGAGACCCAGTACTTC. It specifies CASSFKDRAQETQYF.

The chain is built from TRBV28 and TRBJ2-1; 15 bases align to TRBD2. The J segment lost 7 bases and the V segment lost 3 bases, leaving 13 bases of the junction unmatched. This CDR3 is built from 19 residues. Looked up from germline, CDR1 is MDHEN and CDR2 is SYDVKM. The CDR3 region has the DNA TGTGCCAGCAGTTTGGACCGGACTAGCGGGGGGGCAGGGGTAAATGAGCAGTTCTTC. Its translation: CASSLDRTSGGAGVNEQFF.

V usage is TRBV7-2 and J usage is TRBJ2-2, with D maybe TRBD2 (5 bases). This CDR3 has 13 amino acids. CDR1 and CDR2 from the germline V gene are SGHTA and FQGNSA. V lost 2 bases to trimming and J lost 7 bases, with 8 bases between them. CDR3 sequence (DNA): TGTGCCAGCAGCTTACATGAGGGCGGGGAGCTGTTTTTT. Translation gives CASSLHEGGELFF. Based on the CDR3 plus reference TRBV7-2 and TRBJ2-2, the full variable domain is GAGVSQSPSNKVTEKGKDVELRCDPISGHTALYWYRQSLGQGLEFLIYFQGNSAPDKSGLPSDRFSAERTGGSVSTLTIQRTQQEDSAVYLCASSLHEGGELFFGEGSRLTVL.

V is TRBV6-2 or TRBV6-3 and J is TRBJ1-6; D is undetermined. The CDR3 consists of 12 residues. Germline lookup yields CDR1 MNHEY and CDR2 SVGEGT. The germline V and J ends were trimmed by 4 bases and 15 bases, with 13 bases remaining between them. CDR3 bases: TGTGCCAGCAGTTCCGCCGCGAGGGTCCTCCACTTT. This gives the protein CASSSAARVLHF.

As DNA, the CDR3 is TGTGCCAGCAGCTCGTGGACGGATGAAACTAATGAAAAACTGTTTTTT. It is translated as CASSSWTDETNEKLFF. The chain joins TRBV7-6 to TRBJ1-4; no definite D call. Trimming took 4 bases from V and 1 from J, leaving 13 bases between them. CDR3 length: 16 amino acids. Germline V gene data show CDR1 as SGHVS and CDR2 as FNYEAQ.

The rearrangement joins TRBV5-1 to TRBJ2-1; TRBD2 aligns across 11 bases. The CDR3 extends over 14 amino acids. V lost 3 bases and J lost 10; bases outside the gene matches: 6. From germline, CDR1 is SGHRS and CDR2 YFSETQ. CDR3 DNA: TGCGCCAGCAGCTCGGAACTAGCGGGGGCGGAGCAGTTCTTC. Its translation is CASSSELAGAEQFF.

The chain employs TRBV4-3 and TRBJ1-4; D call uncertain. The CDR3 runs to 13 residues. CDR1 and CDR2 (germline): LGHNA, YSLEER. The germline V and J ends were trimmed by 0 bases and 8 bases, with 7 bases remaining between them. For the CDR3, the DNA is TGCGCCAGCAGCCAAGATACCGAGGAAAAACTGTTTTTT. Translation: CASSQDTEEKLFF.

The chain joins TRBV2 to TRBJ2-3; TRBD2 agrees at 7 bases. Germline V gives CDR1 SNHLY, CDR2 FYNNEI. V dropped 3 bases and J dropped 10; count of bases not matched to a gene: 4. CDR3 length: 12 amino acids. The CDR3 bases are TGTGCCAGCAGTGATAAGCGGGGTGCGCAGTATTTT. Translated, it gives CASSDKRGAQYF.

CDR3: CASSLLKGILDYEQYF. The CDR3 DNA follows: TGTGCCAGCAGCTTGTTGAAGGGGATCTTGGACTACGAGCAGTACTTC. The V call is TRBV5-6, the J call TRBJ2-7, with a possible D match to TRBD1 (5 bases). The germline V gene has CDR1 SGHDT and CDR2 YYEEEE. Between the trimmed V and J ends, which lost 1 base and 3 bases, there was a span of 17 bases. The CDR3 length is 16 residues.

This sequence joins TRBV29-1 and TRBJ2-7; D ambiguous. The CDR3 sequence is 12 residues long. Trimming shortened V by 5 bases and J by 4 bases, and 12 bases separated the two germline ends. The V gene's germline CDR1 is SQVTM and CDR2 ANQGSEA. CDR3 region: CSVRPGGYEQYF. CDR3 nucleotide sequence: TGCAGCGTTCGCCCGGGTGGGTACGAGCAGTACTTC.

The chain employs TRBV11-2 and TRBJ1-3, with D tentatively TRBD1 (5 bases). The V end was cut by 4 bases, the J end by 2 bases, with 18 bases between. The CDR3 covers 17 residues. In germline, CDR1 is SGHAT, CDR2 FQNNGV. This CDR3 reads CASSYTWGIGPGNTIYF. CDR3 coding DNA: TGTGCCAGCAGCTATACCTGGGGGATCGGACCTGGAAACACCATATATTTT.

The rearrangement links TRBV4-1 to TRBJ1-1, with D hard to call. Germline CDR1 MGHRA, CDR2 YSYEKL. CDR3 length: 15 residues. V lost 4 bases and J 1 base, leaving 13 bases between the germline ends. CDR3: CASSPHGRENTEAFF. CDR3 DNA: TGCGCCAGCAGCCCTCATGGACGGGAGAACACTGAAGCTTTCTTT.